These T cell receptor beta chains were read from a single sample in a study of beta chain features in type 1 diabetes. Some clones are missing from TCRdb's copy, which holds only in-frame ones; the method was immunoSEQ multiplex PCR. The sample has roughly 340,000 clones; roughly 12% are singletons. Specimen: naive CD4+ T cells from blood. These receptors were obtained from a woman younger than 30 with type 1 diabetes. CDR3s include the opening cysteine and the closing phenylalanine or tryptophan. A D gene is named only where the DNA matches it firmly. A clone size is listed for some rows: how often the clone was seen (once, few, many), or a class if it is expanded.

j_call: TRBJ2-3
clone_size: .
v_call: TRBV6-5
d_call: .
cdr3_aa: CASRREPEGHTQYF
cdr3_nt: TGTGCCAGCAGAAGGGAGCCCGAAGGTCATACGCAGTATTTT

j_call: TRBJ1-2
clone_size: .
v_call: TRBV6-5
d_call: .
cdr3_aa: CASSYSRTVYGYTF
cdr3_nt: TGTGCCAGCAGTTACTCTCGGACTGTCTATGGCTACACCTTC

j_call: TRBJ2-1
clone_size: .
v_call: TRBV7-9
d_call: TRBD2
cdr3_aa: CASSSEREWDEQFF
cdr3_nt: TGTGCCAGCAGCTCGGAGCGGGAGTGGGATGAGCAGTTCTTC

j_call: TRBJ2-3
clone_size: few
v_call: TRBV5-4
d_call: .
cdr3_aa: CASSPGGTGDTQYF
cdr3_nt: TGTGCCAGCAGCCCCGGCGGGACTGGGGATACGCAGTATTTT

j_call: TRBJ2-7
clone_size: few
v_call: TRBV5-1
d_call: .
cdr3_aa: CASSSEGSSYEQYF
cdr3_nt: TGCGCCAGCAGCTCGGAGGGAAGCTCCTACGAGCAGTACTTC

j_call: TRBJ2-4
clone_size: few
v_call: TRBV14
d_call: .
cdr3_aa: CASSTIIAKNIQYF
cdr3_nt: TGTGCCAGCAGCACAATTATAGCCAAAAACATTCAGTACTTC

j_call: TRBJ2-1
clone_size: few
v_call: TRBV5-6
d_call: .
cdr3_aa: CASKKTFDSRNEQFF
cdr3_nt: TGTGCCAGCAAGAAAACCTTTGACTCCCGGAATGAGCAGTTCTTC

j_call: TRBJ2-3
clone_size: .
v_call: TRBV19
d_call: .
cdr3_aa: CASLLRWESTDTQYF
cdr3_nt: TGTGCCAGTCTGCTTCGGTGGGAGAGCACAGATACGCAGTATTTT

j_call: TRBJ1-1
clone_size: .
v_call: TRBV9
d_call: .
cdr3_aa: CASSVGGPEAEAFF
cdr3_nt: TGTGCCAGCAGCGTAGGGGGCCCCGAGGCTGAAGCTTTCTTT

j_call: TRBJ2-5
clone_size: .
v_call: TRBV6-5
d_call: TRBD1
cdr3_aa: CASSSAGTGEETQYF
cdr3_nt: TGTGCCAGCAGTTCGGCCGGGACAGGGGAAGAGACCCAGTACTTC

j_call: TRBJ2-5
clone_size: .
v_call: TRBV4-3
d_call: TRBD2
cdr3_aa: CASSQVRGLAGVGGETQYF
cdr3_nt: TGCGCCAGCAGCCAAGTTAGGGGACTAGCGGGAGTAGGGGGAGAGACCCAGTACTTC

j_call: TRBJ2-5
clone_size: few
v_call: TRBV2
d_call: .
cdr3_aa: CASSSLETQYF
cdr3_nt: TGTGCCAGCAGCTCCCTAGAGACCCAGTACTTC

j_call: TRBJ2-3
clone_size: few
v_call: TRBV2
d_call: TRBD2
cdr3_aa: CASSETATVGLAVQYF
cdr3_nt: TGTGCCAGCAGTGAAACTGCGACAGTGGGACTAGCGGTGCAGTATTTT

j_call: TRBJ2-3
clone_size: .
v_call: TRBV11-2
d_call: TRBD1
cdr3_aa: CASSSRQGPTDTQYF
cdr3_nt: TGTGCCAGCAGCTCCCGACAGGGTCCCACAGATACGCAGTATTTT

j_call: TRBJ1-1
clone_size: .
v_call: TRBV9
d_call: .
cdr3_aa: CASSPSVDLGEAFF
cdr3_nt: TGTGCCAGCAGCCCCAGCGTCGATCTGGGTGAAGCTTTCTTT

j_call: TRBJ1-2
clone_size: .
v_call: TRBV29-1
d_call: TRBD1
cdr3_aa: CSVWGQGTYGYTF
cdr3_nt: TGCAGCGTCTGGGGACAGGGAACCTATGGCTACACCTTC

j_call: TRBJ1-4
clone_size: .
v_call: TRBV5-1
d_call: TRBD1
cdr3_aa: CASNPGQQNEKLFF
cdr3_nt: TGCGCCAGCAACCCGGGACAGCAGAATGAAAAACTGTTTTTT

j_call: TRBJ2-1
clone_size: .
v_call: TRBV18
d_call: TRBD2
cdr3_aa: CASSPGLAGVNEQFF
cdr3_nt: TGTGCCAGCTCACCGGGACTAGCGGGAGTCAATGAGCAGTTCTTC

j_call: TRBJ2-3
clone_size: few
v_call: TRBV27
d_call: .
cdr3_aa: CASSLSEPRASTIRDTQYF
cdr3_nt: TGTGCCAGCAGTTTATCTGAGCCCCGTGCTAGCACTATCCGAGATACGCAGTATTTT

j_call: TRBJ2-5
clone_size: .
v_call: TRBV4-3
d_call: TRBD2
cdr3_aa: CASSQGPRGSGKETQYF
cdr3_nt: TGCGCCAGCAGCCAAGGACCGCGGGGTAGCGGGAAAGAGACCCAGTACTTC

j_call: TRBJ2-1
clone_size: few
v_call: TRBV28
d_call: TRBD2
cdr3_aa: CASHSPASGSGYNEQFF
cdr3_nt: TGTGCCAGCCACTCCCCGGCTAGCGGGAGTGGGTACAATGAGCAGTTCTTC

j_call: TRBJ2-2
clone_size: few
v_call: TRBV25-1
d_call: .
cdr3_aa: CASSPLNTGELFF
cdr3_nt: TGTGCCAGCAGTCCCCTGAACACCGGGGAGCTGTTTTTT

j_call: TRBJ2-2
clone_size: .
v_call: TRBV5-4
d_call: TRBD1
cdr3_aa: CASSLGQGSTGELFF
cdr3_nt: TGTGCCAGCAGCTTGGGACAGGGTAGCACCGGGGAGCTGTTTTTT

j_call: TRBJ1-2
clone_size: .
v_call: TRBV9
d_call: TRBD1
cdr3_aa: CASSGTGAPSGYTF
cdr3_nt: TGTGCCAGCAGCGGCACAGGGGCGCCGTCGGGCTACACCTTC

j_call: TRBJ2-2
clone_size: .
v_call: TRBV27
d_call: TRBD2
cdr3_aa: CASSPLGGRVGRELFF
cdr3_nt: TGTGCCAGCAGTCCCCTCGGCGGGAGGGTCGGCCGGGAGCTGTTTTTT

j_call: TRBJ2-3
clone_size: .
v_call: TRBV9
d_call: TRBD1
cdr3_aa: CASSPRQGLTDTQYF
cdr3_nt: TGTGCCAGCAGCCCACGACAGGGCCTCACGGATACGCAGTATTTT

j_call: TRBJ1-1
clone_size: few
v_call: TRBV27
d_call: .
cdr3_aa: CASSSPAAGTEAFF
cdr3_nt: TGTGCCAGCAGTTCCCCGGCGGCCGGGACTGAAGCTTTCTTT

j_call: TRBJ2-5
clone_size: .
v_call: TRBV5-1
d_call: TRBD2
cdr3_aa: CASSLAGAGETQYF
cdr3_nt: TGCGCCAGCAGCTTAGCGGGAGCAGGGGAGACCCAGTACTTC

j_call: TRBJ1-2
clone_size: .
v_call: TRBV5-1
d_call: .
cdr3_aa: CASSADSSSTLYGYTF
cdr3_nt: TGCGCCAGCAGCGCGGACAGCTCATCTACCCTCTATGGCTACACCTTC